Given below is one T cell receptor (beta chain) in context. The V gene's germline CDR1 is SQVTM and CDR2 ANQGSEA. The CDR3 totals 13 residues. V gave up 4 bases and J gave up 7 bases; unmatched junction bases: 4. Sequencing was performed with immunoSEQ multiplex PCR; in TCRdb, only in-frame clones are kept and a portion is missing. Of 200,000 to 250,000 clones listed, roughly 86% were seen once; the top ten hold roughly 10%. The data were obtained in a study of blood T cell repertoires in COVID-19. Study as a whole: Samples of COVID-19 (acute and convalescent) were obtained from the United States, Italy and Spain. Sources were T cells, B-cell-depleted T cells, or PBMCs; the material itself was cDNA or gDNA.

This chain links TRBV29-1 with TRBJ2-7; TRBD2 matches 13 bases. The specimen sequenced was peripheral blood. This sequence was found in a woman aged 45-65 years with COVID-19, enrolled during active disease. The CDR3 loop is CSVVEGLAGEQYF. DNA of the CDR3: TGCAGCGTTGTAGAGGGACTAGCGGGGGAGCAGTACTTC.